This TCR beta chain was obtained from a study of shared clonotypes between healthy human individuals. Study observations and caveats: Larger estimated richness was generally recorded for naive subsets relative to memory subsets. It was the few donors that limited the genetic and exposure-history diversity represented.

The naive CD8 fraction comprised CD45RO-negative cells positively selected for CCR7 and excluded terminally differentiated effector memory CD45RA+ cells. Using immunoSEQ multiplex PCR, the repertoire was profiled, and TCRdb retains in-frame clones only, with some absent. Found here are around 600,000 clones, roughly 98% of them singletons; the top ten hold 0.3%. As to this clone: Its target is unknown.

V lost 8 bases, J lost 6 bases, and 20 bases lay in between. Germline V CDR1 and CDR2: PRHDT, FYEKMQ (reference sequence). CDR3 length: 14 amino acids. This TCR came from a young man in good health. The rearrangement uses TRBV13 and TRBJ2-7; TRBD2 is a possible D gene (5 bases). Material: naive CD8+ T cells sorted from blood. CDR3 in amino acids: CASGRESVGGEQYF. The DNA for the CDR3 is TGTGCCAGCGGTAGGGAGTCTGTTGGTGGCGAGCAGTACTTC.